The 3 T cell receptor beta chains listed next were all sequenced from one sample in a study of CD8 T cells in ankylosing spondylitis. General study results and limits: Among TCR beta sequences, a motif of several highly homologous variants appeared characteristic of ankylosing spondylitis blood.

Antigens for these TCRs are unknown. Each CDR3 protein is one row after TCRdb ran MiXCR on the 5' RACE reads. The table lists 750,000 to 850,000 distinct CDR3 sequences, 12% of them singletons. Sequencing used blood, either unsorted or a sorted T cell fraction (not recorded which). The receptors shown here come from a male donor with ankylosing spondylitis.

This sequence joins TRBV9 and TRBJ1-1; D remains unclear. CDR1 is SGDLS and CDR2 is YYNGEE in the germline V gene. Trimming stripped 4 bases from V and 2 bases from J, with 15 bases between. The CDR3 length is 15 residues. DNA for the CDR3: TGTGCCAGCAGCCCATACGCGGCGAGAAACACTGAAGCTTTCTTT. Residues: CASSPYAARNTEAFF.

This clonotype was seen only a few times. The rearrangement uses TRBV7-2 and TRBJ1-4; D is uncertain. Germline CDR1 SGHTA, CDR2 FQGNSA. The CDR3 spans 15 residues. V lost 5 bases to trimming and J lost 2 bases, with 12 bases between them. The CDR3 loop reads CASSRMSSTNEKLFF. The CDR3 DNA reads as TGTGCCAGCAGCCGAATGTCGTCGACTAATGAAAAACTGTTTTTT.

The genes are TRBV18 and TRBJ2-1; 7 positions agree with TRBD1. The length of the CDR3 is 15 residues. Germline values: CDR1 KGHSH, CDR2 LQKENI. With 5 bases clipped from V and 0 bases from J, the junction kept 4 bases outside the gene matches. The CDR3 region is CASSARQGSYNEQFF. In DNA, the CDR3 is TGTGCCAGCTCAGCACGACAGGGCTCCTACAATGAGCAGTTCTTC.